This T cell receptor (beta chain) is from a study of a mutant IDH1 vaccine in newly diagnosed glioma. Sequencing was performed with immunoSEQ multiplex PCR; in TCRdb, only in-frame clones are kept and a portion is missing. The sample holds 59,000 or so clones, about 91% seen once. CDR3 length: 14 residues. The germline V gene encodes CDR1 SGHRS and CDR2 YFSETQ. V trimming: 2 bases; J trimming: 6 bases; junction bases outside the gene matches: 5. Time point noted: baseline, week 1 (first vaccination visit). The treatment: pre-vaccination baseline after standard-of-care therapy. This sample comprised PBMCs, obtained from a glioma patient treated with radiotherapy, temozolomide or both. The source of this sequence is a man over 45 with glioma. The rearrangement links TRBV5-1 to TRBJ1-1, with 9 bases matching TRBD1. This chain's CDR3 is CASSFGQGRAEAFF. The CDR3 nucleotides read TGCGCCAGCAGCTTCGGACAGGGGCGGGCTGAAGCTTTCTTT. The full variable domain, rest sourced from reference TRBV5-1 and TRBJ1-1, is KAGVTQTPRYLIKTRGQQVTLSCSPISGHRSVSWYQQTPGQGLQFLFEYFSETQRNKGNFPGRFSGRQFSNSRSEMNVSTLELGDSALYLCASSFGQGRAEAFFGQGTRLTVV.